This entry features one TCR beta chain sequence. Libraries were prepared by immunoSEQ multiplex PCR; TCRdb keeps only in-frame clonotypes and omits some of them. The sample lists under 80,000 clones, around 89% occurring once. The sample originates from a study of OX40 agonist ivuxolimab in advanced cancers. Study context: An agonistic anti-OX40 (CD134) antibody, ivuxolimab, was used to treat the patients. Ivuxolimab, which patients received intravenously every 2 weeks, was dosed at 0.01 to 10 mg/kg. Partial responses occurred in Three dose-escalation patients, one with hepatocellular carcinoma and two with cutaneous melanoma.

This CDR3 contains 16 residues. V was shortened by 2 bases and J by 0 bases, with 11 bases between the two germline ends. Germline CDR1 and CDR2: MNHEY and SMNVEV (reference sequence). The starting material was CD4+ or CD8+ T cells sorted from blood, obtained in a trial of the OX40 agonist ivuxolimab. The clonotype originates from an adult with an advanced solid tumor such as melanoma, head and neck, liver or kidney cancer. The chain is built from TRBV27 and TRBJ2-1, with D perhaps TRBD1 (7 bases). CDR3 region: CASSLGGDSSYNEQFF. DNA of the CDR3: TGTGCCAGCAGTTTAGGCGGGGACAGCTCCTACAATGAGCAGTTCTTC.